This TCR beta chain was obtained from a study of blood T cells in healthy people across ages. At least ten counts were recorded for this clonotype. CDR1 MGHDK and CDR2 SYGVNS come from the germline V gene. This CDR3 has 16 amino acids. J lost 1 base, V lost 6 bases, and 9 bases had no gene match. A sample-barcoded 5' primer and a J-beta primer mix were used in a second PCR of roughly 7 to 11 cycles. TCRdb processed the 5' RACE reads anew with MiXCR; each CDR3 protein has one entry. The sample shows hundreds of thousands of distinct CDR3 sequences, around 31% of them seen only once. This receptor was identified in a woman of 80 years or more in good health. This chain uses TRBV25-1 with TRBJ2-1, with 7 bases aligning to TRBD2. Sequencing was performed on blood. CDR3 DNA: TGTGCCAGCAGGGGGGGGGACGGAGCATCCTACAATGAGCAGTTCTTC. It specifies CASRGGDGASYNEQFF.